This T cell receptor beta chain was sequenced during a study of blood T cell repertoires in COVID-19. All recovered Cohort 3 donors got two negative PCRs, got clearance, or saw symptom resolution. With 1 base removed from V and 0 bases from J, the gap between germline ends came to 4 bases. Germline CDR1 SGHAT, CDR2 FQNNGV. The length of the CDR3 is 15 residues. Here immunoSEQ multiplex PCR was the method, and the copy in TCRdb shows in-frame clones only, minus some. This sample has around 190,000 clones; approximately 88% occur once, and the top ten carry roughly 9%. The chain combines TRBV11-2 with TRBJ1-6; D ambiguous. Sequenced: PBMCs or T cells enriched from blood (not recorded which). The sequence was collected from a woman aged 18 to 35 who had recovered from COVID-19. The chain's CDR3 is CASSLASSYNSPLHF. Here the CDR3 DNA reads TGTGCCAGCAGCTTAGCCAGCTCCTATAATTCACCCCTCCACTTT.